One sample yielded the 10 T cell receptor beta chains listed below, sequenced in a study of blood T cell repertoires in COVID-19. Clones were sequenced by immunoSEQ multiplex PCR, and TCRdb holds only the in-frame ones, with some missing. The profile shows more than 150,000 clones, 90% of them singletons. The sequenced sample was peripheral blood. The receptor set was obtained from a man aged 45-65 years with acute or convalescent COVID-19.

The chain combines TRBV3-1 (or the pseudogene TRBV3-2) with TRBJ2-7; D is possibly TRBD1 (5 bases). This CDR3 region has 16 residues. V was pared by 0 bases and J by 3 bases, with 15 bases between. The germline CDR1 and CDR2 sequences are LGHDT and YNNKEL (reference sequence). CDR3 residues: CASSQDIGREGYEQYV. The CDR3 DNA follows: TGTGCCAGCAGCCAAGATATCGGCAGGGAAGGCTACGAGCAGTACGTC.

The chain joins TRBV6-5 to TRBJ1-4; tentative D call: TRBD1 (6 bases). V gave up 6 bases and J gave up 2 bases, with 13 bases separating them. The CDR3 is made up of 15 amino acids. CDR1 and CDR2 from the germline V gene are MNHEY and SVGAGI. The CDR3 nucleotides read TGTGCCAGCAGCTTCAGGGGCGCGACTAATGAAAAACTGTTTTTT. Encoded protein: CASSFRGATNEKLFF.

The rearrangement joins TRBV19 to TRBJ1-1, with 8 nucleotides matching TRBD1. The CDR3 sequence is 14 residues long. V lost 5 bases to trimming and J lost 1 base; unmatched junction nucleotides: 3. Per the germline V gene, CDR1 is LNHDA and CDR2 is SQIVND (reference sequence). The CDR3 DNA reads as TGTGCCAGTAGTCACGGACAGGGGAACACTGAAGCTTTCTTT. Residues: CASSHGQGNTEAFF.

This sequence joins TRBV5-4 and TRBJ2-1; D gene ambiguous. There are 15 residues in the CDR3. Germline assignment: CDR1 SGHNT and CDR2 YYREEE (reference sequence). Trimming removed 1 base from V and 1 base from J, with 9 bases in between. The CDR3 region has the DNA TGTGCCAGCAGCTTGCACACCGCATCCTACAATGAGCAGTTCTTC. Translation gives CASSLHTASYNEQFF. The whole variable domain, filled in from reference TRBV5-4 and TRBJ2-1, reads ETGVTQSPTHLIKTRGQQVTLRCSSQSGHNTVSWYQQALGQGPQFIFQYYREEENGRGNFPPRFSGLQFPNYSSELNVNALELDDSALYLCASSLHTASYNEQFFGPGTRLTVL.

The chain links TRBV2 to TRBJ2-5, with D possibly TRBD1 on 6 matching bases. The length of the CDR3 is 15 residues. Germline V gene lookup returns CDR1 SNHLY and CDR2 FYNNEI. Trimming removed 3 bases from V and 4 bases from J, with 15 bases in between. CDR3 sequence: CASSDPKDRGETQYF. For the CDR3, the DNA is TGTGCCAGCAGTGACCCGAAGGACAGAGGAGAGACCCAGTACTTC.

This rearrangement joins TRBV7-9 to TRBJ1-2; D gene uncertain. V lost 2 bases and J 0 bases, leaving 13 bases between the germline ends. The CDR3 consists of 16 residues. Germline loops: CDR1 SEHNR, CDR2 FQNEAQ (reference sequence). The CDR3 region has the DNA TGTGCCAGCAGCTTAATGGCAACCGCAACTAACTATGGCTACACCTTC. It encodes CASSLMATATNYGYTF.

The genes are TRBV4-1 and TRBJ2-2; a possible D gene is TRBD1 (6 bases). The CDR3 runs to 13 residues. Per the germline V gene, CDR1 is MGHRA and CDR2 is YSYEKL. Trimming took off 4 bases at V and 6 bases at J, with 9 bases between the two ends. The CDR3 DNA reads as TGCGCCAGCAGCCCTACAGGGTCCGGGGAGCTGTTTTTT. Its translation is CASSPTGSGELFF.

V and J are TRBV6-2 or TRBV6-3 and TRBJ1-5; D uncertain. The CDR3 totals 17 residues. Looked up from germline, CDR1 is MNHEY and CDR2 is SVGEGT. Trimming shortened V by 2 bases and J by 0 bases, and 14 bases separated the two germline ends. DNA of the CDR3: TGTGCCAGCAGTTACCCCGACTTGAGGGATAGCAATCAGCCCCAGCATTTT. Amino acids: CASSYPDLRDSNQPQHF.

The gene calls are TRBV28 and TRBJ2-5; TRBD2 aligns across 9 bases. The CDR3 has 14 residues. V lost 5 bases to trimming and J lost 5 bases; unmatched junction nucleotides: 6. Germline V gives CDR1 MDHEN, CDR2 SYDVKM. CDR3 bases: TGTGCCAGCAGTCCTAGCGGGAAAGAGGAGACCCAGTACTTC. Amino acid sequence: CASSPSGKEETQYF. Combining the CDR3 with reference TRBV28 and TRBJ2-5 gives the whole variable domain DVKVTQSSRYLVKRTGEKVFLECVQDMDHENMFWYRQDPGLGLRLIYFSYDVKMKEKGDIPEGYSVSREKKERFSLILESASTNQTSMYLCASSPSGKEETQYFGPGTRLLVL.

The genes are TRBV29-1 and TRBJ2-2, with D unresolved. Germline assignment: CDR1 SQVTM and CDR2 ANQGSEA. CDR3 size: 12 residues. V lost 7 bases, J lost 6 bases, and 12 bases lay in between. CDR3 residues: CSAPAESGELFF. DNA for the CDR3: TGCAGCGCCCCGGCGGAGTCCGGGGAGCTGTTTTTT.